This is a list of T cell receptor beta chains from one sample in a study of identical twins. TCRdb re-called the 5' RACE reads with MiXCR, one entry per CDR3 protein. Here the sample spans 350,000 to 450,000 distinct CDR3 sequences, roughly 20% being singletons. Sequenced input: naive T cells sorted from blood. These receptors were obtained from a man aged 45-65 years in good health. Both conserved end residues are part of each CDR3. A D gene is named only where the DNA matches it firmly. Clone size is shown for a subset of rows, as once, few, many or a class of expanded clone.

d_call j_call v_call clone_size cdr3_aa cdr3_nt
. TRBJ2-2 TRBV15 few CATSRAGGGGGELFF TGTGCCACCAGCAGAGCGGGTGGGGGCGGCGGGGAGCTGTTTTTT
TRBD2 TRBJ2-7 TRBV18 few CASSPRLAGDQGEQYF TGTGCCAGCTCACCACGGCTAGCGGGAGATCAGGGCGAGCAGTACTTC
TRBD1 TRBJ2-7 TRBV7-2 many CASSPWTGGGEQYF TGTGCCAGCAGCCCATGGACAGGGGGCGGCGAGCAGTACTTC
TRBD2 TRBJ2-1 TRBV4-2 . CASSQRGRGGNYNEQFF TGTGCCAGCAGCCAGCGGGGCCGGGGGGGAAACTACAATGAGCAGTTCTTC
TRBD1 TRBJ1-5 TRBV20-1 . CSARDVTGVDQPQHF TGCAGTGCTAGAGACGTGACAGGGGTGGATCAGCCCCAGCATTTT
TRBD2 TRBJ2-1 TRBV20-1 once CSARGLAGDKNEQFF TGCAGTGCTAGGGGGCTAGCGGGAGACAAGAATGAGCAGTTCTTC
TRBD1 TRBJ1-3 TRBV12-3/TRBV12-4 few CASSPRTGGSSGNTIYF TGTGCCAGCAGTCCGCGGACAGGGGGATCATCTGGAAACACCATATATTTT
TRBD1 TRBJ2-1 TRBV4-2 . CASSQPQGAYNEQFF TGTGCCAGCAGCCAACCCCAGGGGGCCTACAATGAGCAGTTCTTC
. TRBJ2-5 TRBV20-1 few CSARGERGSQETQYF TGCAGTGCTAGAGGTGAACGGGGGTCACAAGAGACCCAGTACTTC
TRBD2 TRBJ2-1 TRBV7-9 few CASSFTTSFDEQFF TGTGCCAGCAGCTTCACGACTAGCTTCGATGAGCAGTTCTTC
. TRBJ2-7 TRBV6-2/TRBV6-3 . CASSEPSGTGYEQYF TGTGCCAGCAGCGAACCCTCCGGGACCGGCTACGAGCAGTACTTC
. TRBJ2-1 TRBV7-2 few CASSLAKQYNNEQFF TGTGCCAGCAGCTTAGCTAAACAGTACAACAATGAGCAGTTCTTC
. TRBJ2-3 TRBV7-2 . CASSRSRAPDTQYF TGTGCCAGCAGCAGGAGCAGGGCCCCAGATACGCAGTATTTT
. TRBJ2-1 TRBV3-1 . CASSQGLGAVQFF TGTGCCAGCAGCCAAGGCCTCGGGGCGGTGCAGTTCTTC
TRBD1 TRBJ2-3 TRBV12-3/TRBV12-4 . CASTAPKGATDTQYF TGTGCCAGCACGGCACCTAAGGGGGCCACAGATACGCAGTATTTT
. TRBJ2-1 TRBV18 many CASSPGTQVIEQFF TGTGCCAGCTCCCCCGGGACCCAAGTCATTGAGCAGTTCTTC
TRBD1 TRBJ1-5 TRBV5-6 few CASSFRATGASNQPQHF TGTGCCAGCAGCTTTAGGGCGACAGGGGCAAGCAATCAGCCCCAGCATTTT
TRBD2 TRBJ2-1 TRBV5-1 few CASSMGLAGGVAYNEQFF TGCGCCAGCAGCATGGGACTAGCGGGAGGGGTTGCATACAATGAGCAGTTCTTC
TRBD2 TRBJ2-7 TRBV6-2/TRBV6-3 . CASSYASTSGRAYEQYF TGTGCCAGCAGTTACGCATCGACTAGCGGGAGGGCCTACGAGCAGTACTTC
. TRBJ2-3 TRBV6-2/TRBV6-3 . CASSSAHPTDTQYF TGTGCCAGCAGTTCTGCCCACCCCACAGATACGCAGTATTTT
. TRBJ2-7 TRBV20-1 . CSASQSVYEQYF TGCAGTGCTAGTCAGTCCGTCTACGAGCAGTACTTC
. TRBJ2-1 TRBV20-1 few CSARDKRASSYNEQFF TGCAGTGCTAGAGATAAGCGGGCGAGCTCCTACAATGAGCAGTTCTTC
TRBD1 TRBJ2-2 TRBV4-3 . CASSQDFGAGGSTGELFF TGCGCCAGCAGCCAAGATTTCGGCGCAGGGGGTAGCACCGGGGAGCTGTTTTTT
TRBD1 TRBJ1-5 TRBV20-1 few CSARQGAGDGQPQHF TGCAGTGCCAGACAGGGGGCAGGGGACGGGCAGCCCCAGCATTTT
. TRBJ2-5 TRBV7-2 many CASSFGGTHEETQYF TGTGCCAGCAGCTTTGGGGGAACCCACGAAGAGACCCAGTACTTC
. TRBJ1-5 TRBV7-8 few CASSPSGGGRSNQPQHF TGTGCCAGCAGCCCCTCTGGGGGCGGGAGGAGCAATCAGCCCCAGCATTTT
. TRBJ2-7 TRBV20-1 . CSASRGRSSYEQYF TGCAGTGCTAGTAGGGGCAGGAGCTCCTACGAGCAGTACTTC
. TRBJ2-3 TRBV13 few CASSFPSETSTDTQYF TGTGCCAGCAGCTTCCCTAGCGAGACCAGCACAGATACGCAGTATTTT
. TRBJ2-1 TRBV5-1 many CASSPGLSSYNEQFF TGCGCCAGCAGCCCCGGACTGAGCTCCTACAATGAGCAGTTCTTC
. TRBJ1-1 TRBV5-1 few CASSFSPGNTEAFF TGCGCCAGCAGCTTCAGTCCGGGGAACACTGAAGCTTTCTTT
TRBD1 TRBJ1-2 TRBV6-1 many CASSQRTGRASNYGYTF TGTGCCAGCAGTCAAAGGACAGGCCGCGCTTCCAACTATGGCTACACCTTC
. TRBJ1-6 TRBV20-1 . CSARDRQKYNSPLHF TGCAGTGCTAGAGACCGACAGAAATATAATTCACCCCTCCACTTT
TRBD2 TRBJ2-5 TRBV7-2 . CASSLGFSGRGETQYF TGTGCCAGCAGCTTAGGATTTAGCGGGAGGGGAGAGACCCAGTACTTC
. TRBJ2-7 TRBV12-3/TRBV12-4 many CASRRTTEPHEQYF TGTGCCAGCAGACGGACCACGGAACCCCACGAGCAGTACTTC
. TRBJ1-1 TRBV10-3 . CAISGRGMNTEAFF TGTGCCATCAGTGGCAGGGGCATGAACACTGAAGCTTTCTTT
. TRBJ2-3 TRBV7-2 . CASSPNRGTDTQYF TGTGCCAGCAGCCCCAATAGGGGCACAGATACGCAGTATTTT
. TRBJ1-2 TRBV24-1 once CATSDSPFGAGGYGYTF TGTGCCACCAGTGATTCGCCGTTTGGGGCCGGTGGCTATGGCTACACCTTC
. TRBJ2-6 TRBV10-3 . CAIRDLRGLSSGANVLTF TGTGCCATCAGGGACCTTAGGGGGTTGAGCTCTGGGGCCAACGTCCTGACTTTC
TRBD2 TRBJ2-3 TRBV28 . CASSSRPGLVGRADTQYF TGTGCCAGCAGTTCCCGCCCGGGACTAGTGGGACGCGCAGATACGCAGTATTTT
. TRBJ2-3 TRBV10-3 once CAISESAGGTDTQYF TGTGCCATCAGTGAGTCGGCAGGGGGCACAGATACGCAGTATTTT
TRBD1 TRBJ2-7 TRBV7-2 . CASSLGGQEIYEQYF TGTGCCAGCAGCTTAGGTGGACAGGAGATCTACGAGCAGTACTTC
TRBD2 TRBJ2-5 TRBV5-1 . CASSQTSAQETQYF TGCGCCAGCAGCCAAACTAGCGCCCAAGAGACCCAGTACTTC
. TRBJ1-5 TRBV12-3/TRBV12-4 few CASRLTVNQPQHF TGTGCCAGCAGGTTGACAGTCAATCAGCCCCAGCATTTT
. TRBJ2-1 TRBV6-5 many CASSYWGRQALTTNEQFF TGTGCCAGCAGTTACTGGGGTCGCCAGGCCCTTACAACCAATGAGCAGTTCTTC
. TRBJ2-2 TRBV7-2 . CASSVVGLSTGELFF TGTGCCAGCAGCGTAGTGGGACTGAGCACCGGGGAGCTGTTTTTT
TRBD2 TRBJ2-1 TRBV20-1 few CSARDGRGYNEQFF TGCAGTGCTCGGGACGGGAGGGGATACAATGAGCAGTTCTTC
. TRBJ2-6 TRBV20-1 . CSAGLRGYGANVLTF TGCAGTGCTGGGCTGAGGGGCTATGGGGCCAACGTCCTGACTTTC
. TRBJ2-2 TRBV12-3/TRBV12-4 . CASSFRGAGTGELFF TGTGCCAGCAGTTTTAGGGGGGCTGGCACCGGGGAGCTGTTTTTT
. TRBJ2-1 TRBV6-1 . CASRLRLISTGRDNEQFF TGTGCCAGCAGGCTACGACTAATTTCGACAGGGAGGGACAATGAGCAGTTCTTC
. TRBJ2-1 TRBV27 few CASKYSNEQFF TGTGCCAGCAAATACTCCAATGAGCAGTTCTTC
TRBD1 TRBJ1-1 TRBV4-2 . CASSHDRDRVSGGTEAFF TGTGCCAGCAGCCACGACCGGGACAGGGTTTCCGGAGGCACTGAAGCTTTCTTT
TRBD2 TRBJ2-7 TRBV20-1 . CSAWGGPLSSYEQYF TGCAGTGCCTGGGGAGGGCCCCTATCCTCCTACGAGCAGTACTTC
TRBD1 TRBJ2-5 TRBV10-3 . CAIGTGEKTQYF TGTGCCATCGGGACAGGGGAAAAGACCCAGTACTTC
TRBD2 TRBJ2-7 TRBV7-8 many CASSYGTSGYEQYF TGTGCCAGCAGCTATGGGACTAGCGGCTACGAGCAGTACTTC
. TRBJ2-1 TRBV7-9 many CASSRRGGSYNEQFF TGTGCCAGCAGCAGGCGAGGGGGCTCCTACAATGAGCAGTTCTTC
TRBD1 TRBJ2-7 TRBV7-8 many CASSSYNPDRKKYEQYF TGTGCCAGCAGCTCGTACAACCCGGACAGGAAGAAGTACGAGCAGTACTTC